Given below is one T cell receptor (beta chain) in context. The antigen is not known. Trimming took off 1 base at V and 0 bases at J, with 10 bases between the two ends. Germline V lookup: CDR1 MGHRA, CDR2 YSYEKL. The CDR3 contains 16 residues. The data were taken from a study of T cell responses to AZD1222 COVID-19 vaccine. Across the whole study: Timing groups of about 4 and about 12 weeks for second doses were pooled.

Regarding the study as a whole: Without day 14 samples, only post-peak T cell repertoires were studied. There were vaccine-associated CD4 TCRs across spike, dominant at 160-218 and 743-854. It should be noted that donors were predominantly white British and more often female, and clonal diversity was possibly underestimated.

The protocol was immunoSEQ multiplex PCR, while the TCRdb copy is restricted to in-frame clones and leaves out a portion. The sample holds over 110,000 clones; 80% to 95% are singletons and the top ten take 1.7%. The V gene is TRBV4-1, the J gene TRBJ2-1; tentative D call: TRBD2 (6 bases). Here the sequenced sample was peripheral blood, taken on day 0 of AZD1222 vaccination. The receptor comes from an adult in good health. The CDR3 DNA reads as TGCGCCAGCAGCCAAGGCCCGGGAGTCTCCTACAATGAGCAGTTCTTC. This encodes CASSQGPGVSYNEQFF.